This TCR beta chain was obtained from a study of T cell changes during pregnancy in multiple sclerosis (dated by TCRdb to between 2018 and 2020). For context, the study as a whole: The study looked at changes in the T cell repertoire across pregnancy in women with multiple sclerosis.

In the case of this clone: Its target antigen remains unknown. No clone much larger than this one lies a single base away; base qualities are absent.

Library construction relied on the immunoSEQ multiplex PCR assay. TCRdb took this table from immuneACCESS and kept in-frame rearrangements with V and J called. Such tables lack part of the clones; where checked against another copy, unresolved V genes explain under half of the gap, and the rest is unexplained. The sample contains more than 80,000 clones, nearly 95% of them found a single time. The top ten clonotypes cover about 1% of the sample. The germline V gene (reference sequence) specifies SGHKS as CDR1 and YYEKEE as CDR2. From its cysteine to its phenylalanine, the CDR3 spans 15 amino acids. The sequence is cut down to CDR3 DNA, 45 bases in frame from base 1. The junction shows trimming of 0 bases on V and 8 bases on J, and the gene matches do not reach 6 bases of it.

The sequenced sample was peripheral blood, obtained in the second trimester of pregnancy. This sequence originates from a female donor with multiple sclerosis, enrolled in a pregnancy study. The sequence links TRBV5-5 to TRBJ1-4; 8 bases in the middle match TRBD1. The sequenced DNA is TGTGCCAGCAGCTTGGCTTTGGGACAGGAGGAAAAACTGTTTTTT. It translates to CASSLALGQEEKLFF.